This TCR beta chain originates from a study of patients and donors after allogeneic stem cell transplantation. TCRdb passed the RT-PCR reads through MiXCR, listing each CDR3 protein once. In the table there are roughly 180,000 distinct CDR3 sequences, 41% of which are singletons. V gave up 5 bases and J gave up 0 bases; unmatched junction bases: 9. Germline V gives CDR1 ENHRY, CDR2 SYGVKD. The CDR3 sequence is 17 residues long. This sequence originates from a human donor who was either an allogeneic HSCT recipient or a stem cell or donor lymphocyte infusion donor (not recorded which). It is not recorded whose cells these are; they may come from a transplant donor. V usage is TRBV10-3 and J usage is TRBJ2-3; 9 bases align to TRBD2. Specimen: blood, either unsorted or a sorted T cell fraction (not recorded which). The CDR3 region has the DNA TGTGCCATCAGTAAATATATAGCGGGAGAAAGCACAGATACGCAGTATTTT. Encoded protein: CAISKYIAGESTDTQYF.